This is a list of T cell receptor beta chains from one sample in a study of shared clonotypes between healthy human individuals. Clones were sequenced by immunoSEQ multiplex PCR, and TCRdb holds only the in-frame ones, with some missing. The sample includes hundreds of thousands of clones, about 74% seen only once; the top ten take 12%. Sequenced sample: PBMCs. The receptors come from a middle-aged woman in good health. Some clones in this sample may be carry-over from other donors' samples. CDR3s include the opening cysteine and the closing phenylalanine or tryptophan.

v_call	j_call	cdr3_length	cdr3_aa
TRBV29-1	TRBJ1-1	14	CSVEHNQMNTEAFF
TRBV7-9	TRBJ1-2	16	CASSSREGKTDYGYTF
TRBV7-2	TRBJ2-7	15	CASSLVSSASYEQYF
TRBV11-2	TRBJ2-7	15	CASSRTSGSLGEQYF
TRBV7-3	TRBJ2-1	13	CASSLNGGGEQFF
TRBV7-6	TRBJ2-3	16	CASSLEGLAETDTQYF
TRBV30	TRBJ1-2	14	CAWSVLGTSGGYTF
TRBV7-2	TRBJ2-7	13	CASSLDRSYEQYF
TRBV19	TRBJ1-1	14	CASRLGLTDTEAFF
TRBV23-1	TRBJ2-3	15	CASSQPLGWTDTQYF
TRBV28	TRBJ1-2	15	CASSITGGGGYGYTF
TRBV5-6	TRBJ2-7	12	CASSLVGSEQYF
TRBV28	TRBJ2-3	15	CASSLGLTSTDTQYF